The 29 T cell receptor beta chains in this list originate from one sample, sequenced in a study of T cell repertoires in cytomegalovirus infection. TCRdb reprocessed the reads with MiXCR, giving one entry per CDR3 protein. Of about 920,000 distinct CDR3 sequences in the sample, roughly 30% were seen once. Antigens of these TCRs are unknown. The sequencing here drew on cultured CD8+ T cells from PBMCs, taken from culture after CMV antigen stimulation. These receptors all stem from a human donor in good health (CMV status not recorded). Some clones in this sample may be carry-over from other donors' samples.

This clonotype occurred many times. The rearrangement joins TRBV7-6 to TRBJ2-4, with a weak D call TRBD2 (5 bases). This CDR3 has 15 amino acids. The germline gives CDR1 SGHVS, CDR2 FNYEAQ. Trimming pared 5 bases from V and 0 bases from J, leaving 11 bases between. The CDR3 sequence is CASSPNRGAKNIQYF. The CDR3 nucleotides are TGTGCCAGCAGCCCAAACCGGGGAGCCAAAAACATTCAGTACTTC.

Many counts were recorded for this clonotype. The gene calls are TRBV7-8 and TRBJ2-5; D not certain. The CDR3 has 16 amino acids. V lost 0 bases and J lost 5, with 16 bases in between. The V gene's germline CDR1 is SGHVS and CDR2 FQNEAQ. In DNA, the CDR3 is TGTGCCAGCAGCTTAGCTCTGATGGGCGTTTGGGAGACCCAGTACTTC. This sequence encodes CASSLALMGVWETQYF.

This chain joins TRBV6-2 or TRBV6-3 and TRBJ1-6; tentatively, D is TRBD1 (6 bases). The CDR3 consists of 15 residues. V lost 8 bases to trimming and J lost 6 bases, with 17 bases between them. Germline loops: CDR1 MNHEY, CDR2 SVGEGT. The CDR3 sequence is CASWASGHLNSPLHF. Written as DNA, the CDR3 is TGTGCCAGCTGGGCATCGGGACACCTTAATTCACCCCTCCACTTT.

This clonotype has just a few counts. The chain recombines TRBV7-9 with TRBJ1-5; D is possibly TRBD1 (5 bases). Per the germline V gene, CDR1 is SEHNR and CDR2 is FQNEAQ (reference sequence). The CDR3 totals 16 residues. V lost 2 bases, J lost 6 bases, and 17 bases lay in between. The DNA of the CDR3 is TGTGCCAGCAGCTTACCGACAGATCCTAAAACTCAGCCCCAGCATTTT. It yields the protein CASSLPTDPKTQPQHF.

The chain employs TRBV28 and TRBJ2-1, with 14 bases lining up with TRBD2. The CDR3 spans 20 residues. The J segment lost 2 bases and the V segment lost 5 bases, leaving 14 bases of the junction unmatched. The germline gives CDR1 MDHEN, CDR2 SYDVKM. CDR3 amino acids: CASSPRTSGGTQPPYNEQFF. CDR3 nucleotides: TGTGCCAGCAGTCCCCGGACTAGCGGGGGGACGCAACCACCCTACAATGAGCAGTTCTTC.

The chain links TRBV7-8 to TRBJ2-5; D perhaps matches TRBD1 (7 bases). V was shortened by 2 bases and J by 2 bases, with 21 bases between the two germline ends. CDR3 length equals 18 residues. Germline V lookup: CDR1 SGHVS, CDR2 FQNEAQ. In nucleotides, the CDR3 is TGTGCCAGCAGCTTACTTGGCTGGACAGGCGGGACACAAGAGACCCAGTACTTC. Translation: CASSLLGWTGGTQETQYF.

On this clonotype: The conserved closing phenylalanine or tryptophan is absent in this CDR3, likely reflecting a read error. The chain recombines TRBV5-1 with TRBJ2-3, with 7 bases lining up with TRBD2. This CDR3 comprises 16 residues. Germline V gene data show CDR1 as SGHRS and CDR2 as YFSETQ. Trimming at V came to 3 bases and at J to 1 base, leaving 8 bases not matched to a gene. CDR3 protein: CASSWGTGGGTDTQYS. Written as DNA, the CDR3 is TGCGCCAGCAGCTGGGGAACGGGGGGTGGCACAGATACGCAGTATTCT.

The chain uses TRBV15 and TRBJ2-5; D uncertain. The V end was cut by 1 base, the J end by 5 bases, with 11 bases between. The CDR3 runs 14 residues. CDR1 LNHNV and CDR2 YYDKDF come from the germline V gene (reference sequence). CDR3 nucleotides: TGTGCCACCAGCAGAGCCCCGGCCCTGGAGACCCAGTACTTC. As protein: CATSRAPALETQYF.

As concerns this clonotype: A junction end diverges from the germline sequence, so it may reflect a read error. V gene TRBV6-2 or TRBV6-3 combines with J gene TRBJ2-1, with 7 bases lining up with TRBD2. This CDR3 has 15 amino acids. The V gene's germline CDR1 is MNHEY and CDR2 SVGEGT. This CDR3 reads CASSPGTITGNEQSF. CDR3 in DNA: TGTGCCAGCAGTCCTGGGACTATTACTGGGAATGAGCAGTCCTTC.

This clonotype has only a few counts. This sequence joins TRBV6-6 and TRBJ1-2; the match to TRBD1 covers 9 bases. V lost 4 bases to trimming and J lost 5 bases; unmatched junction nucleotides: 11. The germline V gene encodes CDR1 MNHNY and CDR2 SVGAGI (reference sequence). The CDR3 loop spans 16 amino acids. The CDR3 loop reads CASSWTGTGFLYGYTF. CDR3 nucleotide sequence: TGTGCCAGCAGTTGGACCGGGACAGGGTTCCTTTATGGCTACACCTTC.

In this sample, this clonotype turned up many times. The V gene is TRBV5-1, the J gene TRBJ1-1; no definite D call. V lost 0 bases, J lost 7 bases, and 13 bases lay in between. The CDR3 is made up of 14 amino acids. From germline, CDR1 is SGHRS and CDR2 YFSETQ. The CDR3 sequence: CASSLAEKTYEAFF. The CDR3 region has the DNA TGCGCCAGCAGCTTGGCCGAGAAGACCTATGAAGCTTTCTTT.

The rearrangement joins TRBV7-4 to TRBJ2-5; D is uncertain. The ends were cut back, 5 bases at V and 5 bases at J, with 15 bases in the middle. Per the germline V gene, CDR1 is SGHVT and CDR2 is SQSDAQ. There are 14 residues in the CDR3. The CDR3 is CASSGTRPPETQYF. CDR3 in DNA: TGTGCCAGCAGCGGCACGAGACCTCCGGAGACCCAGTACTTC.

The chain carries TRBV27 and TRBJ1-2; the D is unclear. This CDR3 contains 15 residues. CDR1 and CDR2 (germline): MNHEY, SMNVEV (reference sequence). The V end lost 2 bases, the J end lost 6 bases, and 16 bases lay between the germline ends. The CDR3 DNA reads as TGTGCCAGCAGTTTAGAGGGAGGAGACGGGGATGGCTACACCTTC. Protein product: CASSLEGGDGDGYTF.

Worth noting for this clonotype: It may be a read error: a sequence one base away is much more abundant. The chain combines TRBV2 with TRBJ1-2; D perhaps matches TRBD1 (5 bases). Looked up from germline, CDR1 is SNHLY and CDR2 is FYNNEI. CDR3 length: 13 amino acids. CDR3 protein: CVSPSRGGGGYTF. CDR3 bases: TGTGTCAGCCCTTCCCGGGGGGGTGGTGGCTACACCTTC.

The rearrangement joins TRBV9 to TRBJ2-1; TRBD1 might be the D (6 bases). V lost 4 bases, J lost 2 bases, and 13 bases lay in between. The CDR3 runs to 15 residues. Germline V lookup: CDR1 SGDLS, CDR2 YYNGEE. DNA of the CDR3: TGTGCCAGCAGCCCCCAGGGGCGCCCCTACAATGAGCAGTTCTTC. This sequence encodes CASSPQGRPYNEQFF.

CDR3 nucleotide sequence: TGCAGCGTTGTGGCATTTGAAAAACTGTTTTTT. Protein sequence: CSVVAFEKLFF. The gene calls are TRBV29-1 and TRBJ1-4; D uncertain. Per germline, CDR1 SQVTM and CDR2 ANQGSEA. V lost 4 bases, J lost 7 bases, and 7 bases lay in between. This CDR3 spans 11 amino acids.

This clonotype has ten or more counts. The V gene is TRBV5-5, the J gene TRBJ2-1; TRBD2 matches 8 bases. CDR3 length equals 16 residues. Germline lookup yields CDR1 SGHKS and CDR2 YYEKEE (reference sequence). Trimming removed 0 bases from V and 4 bases from J; junction bases left unmatched: 6. The CDR3: CASSLATRGGYNEQFF. The CDR3 region has the DNA TGTGCCAGCAGCTTGGCCACTCGGGGGGGGTACAATGAGCAGTTCTTC.

This clonotype was counted at least ten times. The V call is TRBV7-8, the J call TRBJ2-1; a possible D gene is TRBD2 (6 bases). V lost 5 bases and J 6 bases, leaving 17 bases between the germline ends. This CDR3 comprises 15 residues. From germline, CDR1 is SGHVS and CDR2 FQNEAQ. CDR3 region: CASSVRSGLLNEQFF. The CDR3 DNA sequence: TGTGCCAGCAGCGTAAGATCGGGACTTCTCAATGAGCAGTTCTTC.

This clonotype was observed a handful of times. The chain is built from TRBV7-8 and TRBJ2-5, with D unclear. This CDR3 is built from 18 residues. Germline-derived CDR1 and CDR2 are SGHVS and FQNEAQ. V gave up 2 bases and J gave up 1 base, with 20 bases separating them. The CDR3 loop is CASSLFTPAHRVQETQYF. The DNA for the CDR3 is TGTGCCAGCAGCTTATTTACCCCTGCCCACCGAGTCCAAGAGACCCAGTACTTC. Based on the CDR3 plus reference TRBV7-8 and TRBJ2-5, the full variable domain is GAGVSQSPRYKVAKRGQDVALRCDPISGHVSLFWYQQALGQGPEFLTYFQNEAQLDKSGLPSDRFFAERPEGSVSTLKIQRTQQEDSAVYLCASSLFTPAHRVQETQYFGPGTRLLVL.

There are many counts of this clonotype. The chain recombines TRBV6-5 with TRBJ1-1, with D tentatively TRBD1 (5 bases). This CDR3 has 13 amino acids. V dropped 0 bases and J dropped 6 bases, with 8 bases sitting between them. The germline CDR1 and CDR2 sequences are MNHEY and SVGAGI. The DNA for the CDR3 is TGTGCCAGCAGTTACTCGGGGGGGGCTGAAGCTTTCTTT. Translating it yields CASSYSGGAEAFF.

This clonotype occurred a few times. V and J are TRBV15 and TRBJ1-3; D gene uncertain. The CDR3 sequence is 15 residues long. Germline CDR1 and CDR2: LNHNV and YYDKDF (reference sequence). V was trimmed by 1 base and J by 0 bases, leaving 7 bases between them. CDR3 protein: CATSRGVGSGNTIYF. CDR3 nucleotides: TGTGCCACCAGCAGAGGTGTCGGCTCTGGAAACACCATATATTTT. The complete variable domain, with remaining parts taken from reference TRBV15 and TRBJ1-3, reads DAMVIQNPRYQVTQFGKPVTLSCSQTLNHNVMYWYQQKSSQAPKLLFHYYDKDFNNEADTPDNFQSRRPNTSFCFLDIRSPGLGDTAMYLCATSRGVGSGNTIYFGEGSWLTVV.

The chain carries TRBV28 and TRBJ2-3; a weak D match, TRBD1 (6 bases). Germline V gene lookup returns CDR1 MDHEN and CDR2 SYDVKM. This CDR3 contains 18 residues. The ends were cut back, 2 bases at V and 5 bases at J, with 23 bases in the middle. DNA for the CDR3: TGTGCCAGCAGTTTACCGCGGTTCAAGGACAGAGTACAAGATACGCAGTATTTT. Protein: CASSLPRFKDRVQDTQYF. Drawing the rest from reference TRBV28 and TRBJ2-3, the complete variable domain is DVKVTQSSRYLVKRTGEKVFLECVQDMDHENMFWYRQDPGLGLRLIYFSYDVKMKEKGDIPEGYSVSREKKERFSLILESASTNQTSMYLCASSLPRFKDRVQDTQYFGPGTRLTVL.

The rearrangement links TRBV4-1 to TRBJ1-3; D gene ambiguous. The germline V gene encodes CDR1 MGHRA and CDR2 YSYEKL. V dropped 0 bases and J dropped 2 bases, with 11 bases sitting between them. This CDR3 region has 16 residues. The CDR3 spells CASSQDTRPTGNTIYF. The CDR3 region has the DNA TGCGCCAGCAGCCAAGATACACGACCAACTGGAAACACCATATATTTT.

This clonotype showed up just a few times. The chain is built from TRBV12-3 or TRBV12-4 and TRBJ1-2; D is perhaps TRBD1 (6 bases). V lost 10 bases to trimming and J lost 4 bases, with 10 bases between them. CDR3 length: 11 residues. CDR3: CATKQGYGYTF. Here the CDR3 DNA reads TGTGCCACTAAACAGGGCTATGGCTACACCTTC.

Ten or more counts support this clonotype. The chain employs TRBV7-6 and TRBJ2-3; weak D call: TRBD1 (5 bases). Per germline, CDR1 SGHVS and CDR2 FNYEAQ. V lost 5 bases and J 2 bases, leaving 17 bases between the germline ends. The CDR3 has 16 amino acids. The CDR3 DNA reads TGTGCCAGCAGCACACCTCAGGGTTCGGCCACAGATACGCAGTATTTT. As protein: CASSTPQGSATDTQYF. Combining the CDR3 with reference TRBV7-6 and TRBJ2-3 gives the whole variable domain GAGVSQSPRYKVTKRGQDVALRCDPISGHVSLYWYRQALGQGPEFLTYFNYEAQQDKSGLPNDRFSAERPEGSISTLTIQRTEQRDSAMYRCASSTPQGSATDTQYFGPGTRLTVL.

In this sample, this clonotype turned up a few times. The chain links TRBV27 to TRBJ1-5; no firm D call. V lost 3 bases to trimming and J lost 7 bases, with 7 bases between them. Germline V gene data show CDR1 as MNHEY and CDR2 as SMNVEV (reference sequence). This CDR3 is 12 amino acids long. The CDR3 region has the DNA TGTGCCAGCAGTTTTGTCGGGCAGCCCCAGCATTTT. This translates into CASSFVGQPQHF.

This clonotype was recorded a few times. V gene TRBV27 combines with J gene TRBJ1-2; no clear D. CDR3 length: 15 residues. CDR1 is MNHEY and CDR2 is SMNVEV in the germline V gene (reference sequence). The V end lost 0 bases, the J end lost 4 bases, and 12 bases lay between the germline ends. The DNA of the CDR3 is TGTGCCAGCAGTTTATCGAACGCAGGTTTCTATGGCTACACCTTC. This gives the protein CASSLSNAGFYGYTF.

This clonotype was counted between two and nine times. This rearrangement joins TRBV7-9 to TRBJ1-2; D is perhaps TRBD1 (5 bases). V gave up 6 bases and J gave up 3 bases, with 11 bases separating them. CDR3 length: 13 amino acids. The germline V gene encodes CDR1 SEHNR and CDR2 FQNEAQ (reference sequence). The CDR3 DNA follows: TGTGCCAGCAGAGCCGGGACGGACTATGGCTACACCTTC. This codes for CASRAGTDYGYTF.

This clonotype was recorded at least ten times. The genes are TRBV7-2 and TRBJ2-7; maybe TRBD2 (7 bases). The CDR3 runs to 14 residues. With 1 base removed from V and 6 bases from J, the gap between germline ends came to 13 bases. Looked up from germline, CDR1 is SGHTA and CDR2 is FQGNSA. The CDR3 sequence is CASSLGYGGREQYV. The CDR3 DNA reads TGTGCCAGCAGCTTAGGATACGGGGGGCGCGAGCAGTACGTC.